Each of the 14 T cell receptor beta chains below was sequenced from the same sample in a study of cytomegalovirus exposure and HLA in healthy donors. PCR employed 60 Vbeta and 13 Jbeta primers. Produced via immunoSEQ multiplex PCR; TCRdb's table is partial and in-frame only. The sample has 110,000 or so clones, around 80% seen once. Material for sequencing was PBMCs. All receptors come from a man in his thirties or forties in good health and CMV-seronegative.

This chain joins TRBV4-1 and TRBJ2-7; 11 bases map to TRBD2. V dropped 1 base and J dropped 3; count of bases not matched to a gene: 11. This CDR3 has 18 residues. Germline V CDR1 and CDR2: MGHRA, YSYEKL. The CDR3 here is CASSQGGLAEYVNYEQYF. The CDR3, as DNA: TGCGCCAGCAGCCAAGGGGGACTAGCGGAATACGTGAACTACGAGCAGTACTTC.

The genes are TRBV9 and TRBJ1-5; no clear D. Deletions cut 0 bases from V and 5 bases from J, with 12 bases between. The CDR3 spans 15 residues. Germline CDR1 and CDR2: SGDLS and YYNGEE. CDR3 sequence (DNA): TGTGCCAGCAGCGTAGAGCCGGGTTCGGATCAGCCCCAGCATTTT. This codes for CASSVEPGSDQPQHF. The whole variable domain, filled in from reference TRBV9 and TRBJ1-5, reads DSGVTQTPKHLITATGQRVTLRCSPRSGDLSVYWYQQSLDQGLQFLIQYYNGEERAKGNILERFSAQQFPDLHSELNLSSLELGDSALYFCASSVEPGSDQPQHFGDGTRLSIL.

The chain combines TRBV4-3 with TRBJ2-7, with TRBD2 matching over 8 bases. The germline gives CDR1 LGHNA, CDR2 YSLEER. V dropped 0 bases and J dropped 3; count of bases not matched to a gene: 7. This CDR3 spans 16 amino acids. CDR3 region: CASSQDRGGNVYEQYF. DNA of the CDR3: TGCGCCAGCAGCCAAGATCGGGGGGGCAACGTCTACGAGCAGTACTTC.

This clone showed up just once. The chain combines TRBV7-6 with TRBJ1-1; a weak D match, TRBD1 (5 bases). This CDR3 contains 15 residues. V was cut by 8 bases and J by 4 bases, with 20 bases left in between. In germline, CDR1 is SGHVS, CDR2 FNYEAQ. For the CDR3, the DNA is TGTGCCAGCTTTTGGGGGGTCCAAGACAGCACTGAAGCTTTCTTT. Its protein is CASFWGVQDSTEAFF.

A single count supports this clone. The rearrangement uses TRBV6-1 and TRBJ2-2; possibly TRBD2 for D (5 bases). The length of the CDR3 is 15 residues. V lost 9 bases and J lost 7, with 21 bases in between. Germline V gene lookup returns CDR1 MNHNS and CDR2 SASEGT. For the CDR3, the DNA is TGTGCCAGTAACCCGAAATTATTCCGGGACGGGGAGCTGTTTTTT. Translating gives CASNPKLFRDGELFF.

The CDR3 bases are TGCGCCAGCAGCCGGGAGGAGGTTTACACCGGGGAGCTGTTTTTT. Translation: CASSREEVYTGELFF. The genes are TRBV4-1 and TRBJ2-2, with TRBD2 as a possible D gene (6 bases). The CDR3 spans 15 residues. Germline V gives CDR1 MGHRA, CDR2 YSYEKL. V lost 4 bases to trimming and J lost 3 bases, with 12 bases between them.

V is TRBV13 and J is TRBJ2-1; TRBD1 aligns across 7 bases. This CDR3 region has 13 residues. Germline V gene sequence: CDR1 PRHDT, CDR2 FYEKMQ (reference sequence). With 4 bases clipped from V and 6 bases from J, the junction kept 3 bases outside the gene matches. The DNA for the CDR3 is TGTGCCAGCAGCTCCGACAGGGCCAATGAGCAGTTCTTC. It translates to CASSSDRANEQFF.

A note on this clone: Sequence at one end of the junction differs from germline and may be a read error. The rearrangement links TRBV5-3 to TRBJ2-7; 10 bases line up with TRBD2. TRBV5-3 is an open reading frame whose function is uncertain. CDR3 length: 15 amino acids. CDR3 nucleotides: TGTGCCAGAAGCTTTGCCGGGACTAGCGACTACGAGCAGCACTTC. Translation: CARSFAGTSDYEQHF.

This chain connects TRBV12-2 to TRBJ2-3; TRBD2 was called by the table and not checked on the DNA. TRBV12-2 is shown as a pseudogene. The CDR3 is 14 amino acids. CDR3 in amino acids: CASRLLLDTDTQYF. For the CDR3, the DNA is TGTGCAAGTCGCTTACTACTAGACACAGATACGCAGTATTTT.

The chain's CDR3 is CASSIQGDSGANVLTF. The CDR3 DNA is TGTGCCAGTAGTATACAGGGGGACTCTGGGGCCAACGTCCTGACTTTC. V usage is TRBV19 and J usage is TRBJ2-6, with 7 bases lining up with TRBD1. V lost 2 bases to trimming and J lost 0 bases; unmatched junction nucleotides: 1. This CDR3 spans 16 amino acids. Germline loops: CDR1 LNHDA, CDR2 SQIVND (reference sequence).

CDR3 sequence reads: CASSLEVAANYGYTF. The CDR3 region has the DNA TGTGCCAGCAGCTTAGAGGTGGCAGCGAACTATGGCTACACCTTC. This sequence joins TRBV7-2 and TRBJ1-2, with D uncertain. This CDR3 has 15 amino acids. Looked up from germline, CDR1 is SGHTA and CDR2 is FQGNSA. With 1 base removed from V and 2 bases from J, the gap between germline ends came to 11 bases.

This clone has just a few counts. CDR3 nucleotide sequence: TGTGCCAGTAGTACAACATCCGCCCCCTCCTACGAGCAGTACTTC. It translates to CASSTTSAPSYEQYF. The chain employs TRBV19 and TRBJ2-7; D is undetermined. CDR3 length equals 15 residues. CDR1 is LNHDA, CDR2 SQIVND, per germline (reference sequence). V was clipped by 4 bases and J by 0 bases, with 13 bases between them.

CDR3 loop: CASSPDKQLAGGGELFF. The CDR3 DNA reads TGTGCCAGCAGCCCAGACAAGCAACTAGCGGGAGGCGGGGAGCTGTTTTTT. V and J are TRBV9 and TRBJ2-2; 12 positions match TRBD2. Losses at the gene ends were 4 bases for V and 7 bases for J; bases not matched to a gene: 11. The CDR3 extends over 17 amino acids. Germline V CDR1 and CDR2: SGDLS, YYNGEE. Full variable domain (remainder filled in from reference TRBV9 and TRBJ2-2): DSGVTQTPKHLITATGQRVTLRCSPRSGDLSVYWYQQSLDQGLQFLIQYYNGEERAKGNILERFSAQQFPDLHSELNLSSLELGDSALYFCASSPDKQLAGGGELFFGEGSRLTVL.

V gene TRBV7-9 combines with J gene TRBJ2-1; 12 positions match TRBD2. The germline V gene has CDR1 SEHNR and CDR2 FQNEAQ (reference sequence). The CDR3 consists of 14 residues. Germline trimming cut 5 bases from V and 9 bases from J; bases unmatched to any gene: 5. CDR3 residues: CASSLTTSGGEQFF. In nucleotides, the CDR3 is TGTGCCAGCAGCCTCACGACTAGCGGGGGTGAGCAGTTCTTC.